These T cell receptor beta chains were read from a single sample in a study of blood T cell repertoires in COVID-19. This table comes from immunoSEQ multiplex PCR, and its TCRdb copy is limited to in-frame clones, with some not included. The table lists approximately 35,000 clones, just over 85% of them singletons, with around 6.5% in the top ten. Sequencing used peripheral blood. These receptors all come from a human donor in a cohort sampled during active COVID-19. Both conserved end residues are part of each CDR3. The order of the fields is J gene, V gene, CDR3 protein.

TRBJ1-1	TRBV3-1/TRBV3-2	CASSQGWTGGINTEAFF
TRBJ2-2	TRBV10-1	CATASANTGELFF
TRBJ2-7	TRBV23-1	CASSHRSSSYEQYF
TRBJ1-6	TRBV5-1	CASSGLGLEPLHF
TRBJ1-1	TRBV12-3/TRBV12-4	CASSFGSTEAFF
TRBJ2-7	TRBV14	CASSPNLAVVYEQYF
TRBJ2-2	TRBV5-4	CASSLQGSGELFF
TRBJ1-6	TRBV5-1	CASSSGQSSYNSPLHF
TRBJ1-1	TRBV14	CASSQDLVGEAFF
TRBJ2-3	TRBV27	CARDPGLAGSRTDTQYF
TRBJ1-2	TRBV21-1	CAGFPRYTRDGYTF
TRBJ1-4	TRBV7-2	CASTVVQGNEKLFF
TRBJ2-5	TRBV7-9	CASRLGQGIQETQYF
TRBJ2-7	TRBV4-3	CASSQGYGSYEQYF
TRBJ2-3	TRBV19	CASTSWGPSTDTQYF
TRBJ2-7	TRBV6-2/TRBV6-3	CASSTDRSSYEQYF
TRBJ2-7	TRBV3-1/TRBV3-2	CASSQVSSGGGEQYF
TRBJ2-7	TRBV5-1	CASNPGGGSYEQYF
TRBJ1-5	TRBV9	CASSAGGGAGPQHF
TRBJ2-1	TRBV18	CASSPGGNEQFF
TRBJ2-5	TRBV7-9	CASGPAGARETQYF
TRBJ2-1	TRBV28	CASRRPGLAGVSSYNEQFF
TRBJ1-5	TRBV27	CASSLRRLEPQHF
TRBJ1-1	TRBV12-3/TRBV12-4	CASSLAGRAEAFF